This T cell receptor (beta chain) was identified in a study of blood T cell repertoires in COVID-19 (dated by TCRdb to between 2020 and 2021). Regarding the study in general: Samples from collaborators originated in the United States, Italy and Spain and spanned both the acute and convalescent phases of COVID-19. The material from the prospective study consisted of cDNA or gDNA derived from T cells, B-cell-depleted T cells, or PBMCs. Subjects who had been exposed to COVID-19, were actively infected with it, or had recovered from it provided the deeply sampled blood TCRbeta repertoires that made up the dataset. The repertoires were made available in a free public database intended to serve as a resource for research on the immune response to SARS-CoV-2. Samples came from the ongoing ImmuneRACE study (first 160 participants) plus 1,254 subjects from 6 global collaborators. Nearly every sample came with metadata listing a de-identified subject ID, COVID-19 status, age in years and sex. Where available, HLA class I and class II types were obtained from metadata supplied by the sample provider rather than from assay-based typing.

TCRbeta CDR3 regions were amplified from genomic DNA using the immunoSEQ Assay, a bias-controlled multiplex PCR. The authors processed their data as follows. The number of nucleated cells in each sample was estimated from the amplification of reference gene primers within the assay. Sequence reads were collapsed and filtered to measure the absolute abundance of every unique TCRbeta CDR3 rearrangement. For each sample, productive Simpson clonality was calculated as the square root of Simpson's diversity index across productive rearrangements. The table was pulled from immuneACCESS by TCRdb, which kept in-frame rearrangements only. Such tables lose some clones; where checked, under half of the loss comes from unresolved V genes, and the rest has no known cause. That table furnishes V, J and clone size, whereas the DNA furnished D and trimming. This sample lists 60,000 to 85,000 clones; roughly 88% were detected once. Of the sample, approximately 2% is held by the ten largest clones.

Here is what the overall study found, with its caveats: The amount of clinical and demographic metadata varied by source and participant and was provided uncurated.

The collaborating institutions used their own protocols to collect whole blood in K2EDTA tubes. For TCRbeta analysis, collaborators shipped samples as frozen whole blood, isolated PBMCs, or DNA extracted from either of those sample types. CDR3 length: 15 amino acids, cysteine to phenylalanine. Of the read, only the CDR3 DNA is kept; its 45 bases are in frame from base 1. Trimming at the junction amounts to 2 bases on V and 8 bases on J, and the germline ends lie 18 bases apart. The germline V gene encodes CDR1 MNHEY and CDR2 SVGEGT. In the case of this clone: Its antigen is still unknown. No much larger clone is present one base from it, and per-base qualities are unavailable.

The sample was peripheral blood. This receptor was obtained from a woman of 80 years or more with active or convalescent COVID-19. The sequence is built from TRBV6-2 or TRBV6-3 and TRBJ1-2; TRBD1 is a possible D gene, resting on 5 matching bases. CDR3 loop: CASSYGGRAALGYTF. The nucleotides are TGTGCCAGCAGTTACGGCGGCAGGGCGGCTCTGGGCTACACCTTC.